The clone carrying this T cell receptor (beta chain) occurred once. Its antigen is not identified. MiXCR, run by TCRdb on the 5' RACE reads, gives a single entry per CDR3 protein. This sample yields around 430,000 distinct CDR3 sequences, of which 17% are seen a single time; approximately 0.93% belongs to the top ten. This specimen belongs to a study of CD8 T cells in ankylosing spondylitis. Study-wide findings and caveats: A motif of under 10 highly homologous TCR beta variants was seen as apparently characteristic of ankylosing spondylitis blood. In synovial fluid and blood from reactive arthritis, some motif variants were previously reported.

This CDR3 has 14 residues. V was shortened by 7 bases and J by 3 bases, with 13 bases between the two germline ends. V and J are TRBV23-1 and TRBJ1-5, with D hard to call. TRBV23-1 counts as an open reading frame of uncertain function. The receptor's source is a male donor with ankylosing spondylitis. Sequencing was done on a sample of blood, either unsorted or a sorted T cell fraction (not recorded which). CDR3 bases: TGCGCCAGCACCGCGGATGTATACAATCAGCCCCAGCATTTT. Translating gives CASTADVYNQPQHF.